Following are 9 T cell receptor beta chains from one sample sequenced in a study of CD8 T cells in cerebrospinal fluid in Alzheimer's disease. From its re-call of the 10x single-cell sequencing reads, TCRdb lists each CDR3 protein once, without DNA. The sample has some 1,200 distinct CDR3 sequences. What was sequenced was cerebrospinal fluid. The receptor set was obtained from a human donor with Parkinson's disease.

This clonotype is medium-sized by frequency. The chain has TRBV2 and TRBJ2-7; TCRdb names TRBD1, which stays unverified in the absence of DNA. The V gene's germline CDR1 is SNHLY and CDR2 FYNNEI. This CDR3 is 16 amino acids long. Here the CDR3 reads CASRYSRTGTDNEQYF.

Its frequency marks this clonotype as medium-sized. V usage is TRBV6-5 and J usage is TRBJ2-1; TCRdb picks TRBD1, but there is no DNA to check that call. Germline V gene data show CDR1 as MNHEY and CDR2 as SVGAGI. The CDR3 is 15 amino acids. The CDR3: CASRDGGGLYNEQFF.

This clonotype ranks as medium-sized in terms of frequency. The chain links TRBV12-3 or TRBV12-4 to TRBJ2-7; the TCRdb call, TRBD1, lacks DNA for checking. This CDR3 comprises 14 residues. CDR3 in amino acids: CASSFGQGGHEQYF.

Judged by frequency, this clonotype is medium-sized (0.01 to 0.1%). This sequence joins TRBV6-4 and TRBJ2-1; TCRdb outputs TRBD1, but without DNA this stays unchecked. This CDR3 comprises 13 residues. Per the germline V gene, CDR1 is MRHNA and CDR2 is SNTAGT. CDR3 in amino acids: CASSRDIRGEQFF.

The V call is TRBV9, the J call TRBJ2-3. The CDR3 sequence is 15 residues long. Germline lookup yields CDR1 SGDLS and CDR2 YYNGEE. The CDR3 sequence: CASSVDPIGTDTQYF.

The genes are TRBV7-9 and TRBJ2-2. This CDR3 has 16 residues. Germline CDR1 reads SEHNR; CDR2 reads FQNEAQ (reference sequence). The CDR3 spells CASNTITGYGTGELFF.

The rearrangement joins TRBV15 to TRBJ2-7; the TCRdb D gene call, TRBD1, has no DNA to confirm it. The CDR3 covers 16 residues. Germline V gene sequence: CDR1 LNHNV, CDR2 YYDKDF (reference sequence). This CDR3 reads CATSREPGQSPYEQYF. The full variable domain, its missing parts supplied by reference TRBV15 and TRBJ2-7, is DAMVIQNPRYQVTQFGKPVTLSCSQTLNHNVMYWYQQKSSQAPKLLFHYYDKDFNNEADTPDNFQSRRPNTSFCFLDIRSPGLGDTAMYLCATSREPGQSPYEQYFGPGTRLTVT.

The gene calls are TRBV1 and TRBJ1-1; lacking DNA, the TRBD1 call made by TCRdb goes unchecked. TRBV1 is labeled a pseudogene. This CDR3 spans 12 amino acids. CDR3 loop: CTPIGGNTEAFF.

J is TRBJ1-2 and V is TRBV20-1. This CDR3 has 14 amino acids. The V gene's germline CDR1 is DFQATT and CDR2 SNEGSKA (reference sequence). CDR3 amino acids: CSANLLGFNYGYTF.